Listed below are T cell receptor beta chains from one sample, sequenced in a study of OX40 agonist ivuxolimab in advanced cancers. This table comes from immunoSEQ multiplex PCR, and its TCRdb copy is limited to in-frame clones, with some not included. This table has tens of thousands of clones, about 83% appearing once. The sample was CD4+ or CD8+ T cells sorted from blood, taken in a trial of the OX40 agonist ivuxolimab. These receptors were taken from an adult with an advanced solid tumor such as melanoma, head and neck, liver or kidney cancer. Each CDR3 is given with its conserved first and last residue. The D gene is left open where the match is weak. The listing skips clone size in some rows; elsewhere it reads once, few, many or a size class.

NA | TRBJ2-7 | NA | TRBV11-1 | CASSATGSYSYEQYF | TGTGCCAGCAGCGCCACAGGGTCCTACTCCTACGAGCAGTACTTC
NA | TRBJ2-7 | NA | TRBV5-1 | CASSSQVYGSYEQYF | TGCGCCAGCAGCTCGCAGGTATACGGATCGTACGAGCAGTACTTC
once | TRBJ2-4 | NA | TRBV6-5 | CASSEVQGDIQYF | TGTGCCAGCAGTGAAGTACAGGGTGACATTCAGTACTTC
once | TRBJ1-3 | TRBD1 | TRBV7-2 | CASSLDRGFRSGNTIYF | TGTGCCAGCAGCTTGGACAGGGGTTTCCGCTCTGGAAACACCATATATTTT
NA | TRBJ2-3 | NA | TRBV5-1 | CASSLAGGTTDTQYF | TGCGCCAGCAGCTTGGCGGGCGGAACCACAGATACGCAGTATTTT
NA | TRBJ1-4 | NA | TRBV6-6 | CASSYGGSNEKLFF | TGTGCCAGCAGTTACGGCGGTTCTAATGAAAAACTGTTTTTT
NA | TRBJ1-3 | NA | TRBV19 | CASPDLSEGNTIYF | TGTGCCAGTCCGGACCTCTCGGAGGGAAACACCATATATTTT
NA | TRBJ2-3 | NA | TRBV10-1 | CASSEGLLTDTQYF | TGCGCCAGCAGTGAGGGGCTTCTCACAGATACGCAGTATTTT
NA | TRBJ2-7 | NA | TRBV18 | CASSPEQGAEQYF | TGTGCCAGCTCACCCGAGCAGGGCGCCGAGCAGTACTTC
NA | TRBJ2-7 | NA | TRBV5-1 | CASSLGGLNSYEQYF | TGCGCCAGCAGCTTAGGCGGGCTGAACTCCTACGAGCAGTACTTC
NA | TRBJ2-1 | NA | TRBV15 | CATSRDKALILGEQFF | TGTGCCACCAGCAGAGATAAAGCCTTAATATTAGGTGAGCAGTTCTTC
NA | TRBJ2-7 | TRBD2 | TRBV25-1 | CASSEDWGGSYEQYF | TGTGCCAGCAGTGAAGATTGGGGGGGCTCCTACGAGCAGTACTTC
once | TRBJ2-3 | TRBD2 | TRBV19 | CASSIQVAGDTQYF | TGTGCCAGTAGTATACAGGTAGCGGGAGATACGCAGTATTTT
NA | TRBJ2-7 | NA | TRBV6-1 | CASRQHYEQYF | TGTGCCAGCAGGCAGCACTACGAGCAGTACTTC
NA | TRBJ1-1 | NA | TRBV7-2 | CASSFVTVTEAFF | TGTGCCAGCAGCTTCGTCACAGTGACTGAAGCTTTCTTT
NA | TRBJ1-4 | NA | TRBV5-4 | CASSRSGGQGNEKLFF | TGTGCCAGCAGCCGTAGTGGGGGGCAGGGTAATGAAAAACTGTTTTTT
once | TRBJ2-2 | NA | TRBV18 | CASSPPTNTGELFF | TGTGCCAGCTCACCACCGACGAACACCGGGGAGCTGTTTTTT
NA | TRBJ1-2 | NA | TRBV28 | CASSSYEGRANYGYTF | TGTGCCAGCAGTTCATATGAGGGCCGAGCTAACTATGGCTACACCTTC
once | TRBJ1-4 | NA | TRBV4-1 | CASSQVLIFGRGTRGTNEKLFF | TGCGCCAGCAGCCAAGTTCTCATCTTTGGTAGGGGGACGCGGGGCACAAATGAAAAACTGTTTTTT
NA | TRBJ1-6 | NA | TRBV9 | CASSVVPAGEGELSPLHF | TGTGCCAGCAGCGTAGTCCCGGCAGGGGAGGGAGAGCTTTCACCCCTCCACTTT
NA | TRBJ1-2 | TRBD1 | TRBV5-1 | CASSSNRDSGGGYTF | TGCGCCAGCAGCTCCAACCGGGACAGCGGAGGTGGCTACACCTTC
NA | TRBJ2-3 | TRBD2 | TRBV28 | CASSLGGRTDTQYF | TGTGCCAGCAGTTTGGGAGGGAGGACAGATACGCAGTATTTT
NA | TRBJ2-5 | NA | TRBV30 | CAWRRERTQYF | TGTGCCTGGAGACGGGAGAGAACCCAGTACTTC
NA | TRBJ2-2 | TRBD1 | TRBV7-2 | CAGGQTNTGELFF | TGTGCCGGGGGACAGACGAACACCGGGGAGCTGTTTTTT
NA | TRBJ2-7 | NA | TRBV5-4 | CIYPRPSSYEQYF | TGTATTTACCCCCGACCTAGCTCCTACGAGCAGTACTTC
NA | TRBJ2-7 | TRBD1 | TRBV29-1 | CSAGDRVNEQYF | TGCAGCGCCGGGGACAGGGTGAACGAGCAGTACTTC
NA | TRBJ2-3 | TRBD1 | TRBV28 | CASPPRDRDTDTQYF | TGTGCCAGCCCCCCCCGGGACAGGGACACAGATACGCAGTATTTT
NA | TRBJ2-5 | NA | TRBV2 | CASSVERGETQYF | TGTGCCAGCAGTGTAGAGCGTGGAGAGACCCAGTACTTC
NA | TRBJ2-3 | NA | TRBV7-9 | CASSLANPMVADTQYF | TGTGCCAGCAGCTTAGCGAACCCGATGGTTGCAGATACGCAGTATTTT
NA | TRBJ1-5 | TRBD1 | TRBV5-5 | CASSLEQGISNQPQHF | TGTGCCAGCAGCTTGGAACAGGGGATTAGCAATCAGCCCCAGCATTTT
NA | TRBJ2-5 | NA | TRBV30 | CAWSVYSETQYF | TGTGCCTGGAGTGTATATTCGGAGACCCAGTACTTC
NA | TRBJ2-7 | TRBD2 | TRBV28 | CASSTLHGTSGAYEQYF | TGTGCCAGCAGCACTCTCCACGGGACTAGCGGCGCCTACGAGCAGTACTTC
NA | TRBJ2-3 | TRBD2 | TRBV18 | CASSLDRLAGGQRTQYF | TGTGCCAGCTCACTGGATAGACTAGCGGGGGGGCAGCGGACGCAGTATTTT
NA | TRBJ1-3 | NA | TRBV15 | CATSRDRFGRSGNTIYF | TGTGCCACCAGCAGAGACCGGTTCGGGCGCTCTGGAAACACCATATATTTT
NA | TRBJ2-5 | TRBD2 | TRBV19 | CASRLAPQETQYF | TGTGCCAGTAGACTAGCGCCGCAAGAGACCCAGTACTTC
NA | TRBJ1-2 | NA | TRBV29-1 | CSAAKDGYTF | TGCAGCGCCGCAAAGGATGGCTACACCTTC
NA | TRBJ2-5 | NA | TRBV30 | CAWSGPETQYF | TGTGCCTGGAGTGGCCCCGAGACCCAGTACTTC
NA | TRBJ2-3 | NA | TRBV2 | CASSVGRGGTDTQYF | TGTGCCAGCAGTGTGGGCAGGGGCGGCACAGATACGCAGTATTTT
few | TRBJ1-3 | TRBD1 | TRBV29-1 | CSVGGQGAAGNTIYF | TGCAGCGTTGGAGGACAGGGGGCAGCGGGAAACACCATATATTTT
NA | TRBJ2-6 | NA | TRBV5-5 | CASSPLVSGANVLTF | TGTGCCAGCAGCCCATTAGTTTCTGGGGCCAACGTCCTGACTTTC
NA | TRBJ1-4 | NA | TRBV18 | CASSRVQGGEKLFF | TGTGCCAGCTCTCGCGTCCAGGGTGGCGAAAAACTGTTTTTT
NA | TRBJ2-5 | NA | TRBV19 | CASSATGGEIQYF | TGTGCCAGTAGTGCCACTGGGGGAGAGATCCAGTACTTC
NA | TRBJ1-1 | NA | TRBV18 | CASSPGEVNTEAFF | TGTGCCAGCTCTCCAGGGGAGGTGAACACTGAAGCTTTCTTT
NA | TRBJ2-7 | NA | TRBV6-6 | CASTQSLQEYEQYF | TGTGCCAGCACCCAATCGCTCCAGGAGTACGAGCAGTACTTC
NA | TRBJ2-1 | NA | TRBV7-6 | CASSLEVYNEQFF | TGTGCCAGCAGCTTAGAAGTCTACAATGAGCAGTTCTTC
NA | TRBJ1-1 | TRBD1 | TRBV19 | CASSMGPGQGTTEAFF | TGTGCCAGTAGTATGGGACCAGGACAGGGGACCACTGAAGCTTTCTTT
NA | TRBJ2-7 | NA | TRBV15 | CATSPQRLGSEQYF | TGTGCCACCAGCCCCCAGAGGCTAGGGAGTGAGCAGTACTTC
NA | TRBJ2-1 | TRBD2 | TRBV11-2 | CASIGRGYNEQFF | TGTGCCAGCATCGGGAGGGGATACAATGAGCAGTTCTTC
NA | TRBJ2-5 | NA | TRBV18 | CASSPVNQETQYF | TGTGCCAGCTCACCAGTGAATCAAGAGACCCAGTACTTC
NA | TRBJ2-1 | NA | TRBV7-8 | CASSPRGPGNEQFF | TGTGCCAGCAGCCCTAGGGGCCCAGGGAATGAGCAGTTCTTC